This TCR beta chain was profiled in a study of T-cell reconstitution after alpha-beta-depleted transplantation in children. Study conclusions and caveats: Two months or so post-transplant, alpha-beta T cells reportedly derived from several hundred expanded graft clones. Fresh T-cell production supplied most of the T-cell counts and diversity seen one year after transplant. Several patients had high TCRbeta diversity at day 60; it came from surviving recipient T cells and thymic progenitors.

This clonotype was picked up a small number of times. The antigen remains unidentified. Germline V gives CDR1 MDHEN, CDR2 SYDVKM. V was pared by 10 bases and J by 7 bases, with 22 bases between. The CDR3 totals 15 residues. Unique molecular identifiers featured in how the TCRbeta library was prepared. MiXCR was run by TCRdb on the PCR reads, yielding one entry per CDR3 protein. The sample lists about 110,000 distinct CDR3 sequences; about 6% were seen once. The TCR sequence derives from a male patient between 2 and 9 years old who had a stem cell transplant for acute lymphoblastic leukemia, so the T cells may come from the graft donor. The starting material was PBMCs, mostly from graft donor cells, obtained 360 days after TCRalphabeta/CD19-depleted stem cell transplant. J is TRBJ1-4 and V is TRBV28, with D maybe TRBD1 (5 bases). The CDR3 coding sequence is TGTGCCACCCTTGTGTGGGACCGACAAGGTGAAAAACTGTTTTTT. Its translation: CATLVWDRQGEKLFF.